This T cell receptor (beta chain) came from a study of cytomegalovirus exposure and HLA in healthy donors. Germline values: CDR1 SGDLS, CDR2 YYNGEE. The germline V and J ends were trimmed by 0 bases and 2 bases, with 9 bases remaining between them. There are 14 residues in the CDR3. The study ran its PCR with 60 Vbeta and 13 Jbeta primers. Sequencing used immunoSEQ multiplex PCR; TCRdb keeps in-frame clones, though not all of them. The sample records about 160,000 clones, roughly 80% being singletons. The chain is built from TRBV9 and TRBJ2-7; the D gene is possibly TRBD2 (6 bases). The sequence was collected from a male donor in good health and CMV-seropositive. Sequenced material: PBMCs. In DNA form, the CDR3 reads TGTGCCAGCAGCGTAGGCGGGGCCCCCTACGAGCAGTACTTC. As protein: CASSVGGAPYEQYF.